The clone carrying this T cell receptor (beta chain) has ten or more counts. Its cognate antigen is unknown. V was clipped by 1 base and J by 3 bases; unmatched bases: 3. CDR3 length: 15 residues. Germline CDR1 is LNHNV and CDR2 is YYDKDF (reference sequence). The sample belongs to a study of identical twins. Study outcomes and limitations: It was out-of-frame TCR alpha sharing in monozygotic twins that models underestimated.

TCRdb passed the 5' RACE reads through MiXCR, listing each CDR3 protein once. The top ten hold about 1.5% of the sample, which has hundreds of thousands of distinct CDR3 sequences, around 12% seen once. The sample was also reused in another study, on yellow fever vaccine responses in identical twins.

This chain links TRBV15 with TRBJ2-3; 8 nucleotides line up with TRBD2. This TCR was recovered from a woman under 30 in good health. Sequencing was carried out using PBMCs. The CDR3 nucleotides are TGTGCCACCAGCAGAGCTCGCGGGGGGACAGATACGCAGTATTTT. As protein: CATSRARGGTDTQYF.